This paragraph reports one TCR beta chain. Its antigen is currently not known. One end of the junction does not line up with germline, which may come from a read error. The germline V gene (reference sequence) sets CDR1 to SSHAT and CDR2 to FNYEAQ. CDR3 length: 12 amino acids, cysteine to phenylalanine. The read is trimmed to its CDR3 DNA, 36 bases read in frame from base 1. This entry comes from a study of cytomegalovirus exposure and HLA in healthy donors (TCRdb year 2017). About the study as a whole: According to an earlier analysis of a few hundred of the donors, roughly 180 million T cells yielded 100 million or so unique TCR beta sequences and more than 250 Gb of sequence data. Every repertoire in the discovery cohort had been generated on one and the same sequencing platform. To predict cytomegalovirus infection status, the study combined high-throughput TCR immunosequencing, statistical association of individual TCRs with disease status, and machine learning. The study used immunosequencing to profile the T cell repertoires of 600 to 850 subjects and linked those repertoires to cytomegalovirus serostatus. HLA typing covered class I and class II loci at four-digit resolution. The genetic ancestry cluster associated with self-reported Caucasian donors included over 80% of the roughly 390 genotyped donors. The study aimed to test whether cataloging public T cell receptors could reveal signatures of past pathogen exposure. A later analysis re-analyzed previously published TCR beta repertoires from 550 to 700 donors and added high-resolution HLA genotyping to study TCR occurrence patterns. An early release that covered fewer than 750 HLA-typed donors contained about 300 gigabases of sequencing data and 80 million or so unique TCR sequences. An earlier analysis of 500 to 650 of the donors applied high-throughput TCR beta sequencing to assess whether each TCR beta V gene segment acted as functional or pseudogenic. Among a few hundred genotyped donors of the cohort, an average of approximately 230,000 unique TCR beta nucleotide sequences were sequenced per donor, roughly a sixth of them non-productive. Besides the first cohort of under 700 subjects, a separate validation cohort made up of 120 different subjects was used. Genome-wide SNP genotypes for about three fifths of the 666 donors were used in a later genetic analysis, which treated that subset as a discovery cohort. Typing coverage differed by locus: A, B, C, DRB1 and DQB1 were typed in roughly 620-630 donors, DQA1 in about 560, DPA1 in around 600, and DPB1 in around 440. Several DR-DQ haplotypes were treated as single units for association and clustering because of strong linkage in the cohort. Donor age, sex, ethnicity and CMV serostatus were collected together with the repertoire data. Rather than using new phenotypic data, the later analysis identified candidate immune exposures from TCR beta sequences and from how often those sequences occurred across donors. The full study reports these points: At a false discovery rate of 0.05, a later analysis linked under 20,000 TCR beta sequences to specific HLA alleles. V-gene and J-gene trimming of TCR beta chains was associated with a missense DCLRE1C variant in a later genetic analysis, and the association was replicated in an independent cohort. A cluster of highly shared sequence variants was judged likely to be a technical artifact of the sequencing pipeline. Across donors, most TCR sequences were observed very rarely, whereas some public TCRs were present in many individuals. In both the original and validation cohorts, the classifier was reported to diagnose cytomegalovirus status with high specificity and sensitivity. The 87-base-pair reads could not distinguish some IMGT-functional V segments, including TRBV6-2 and TRBV6-3, so those segments were excluded. Roughly 15 rarely observed V segments, including chromosome 9 orphons, were excluded from the earlier analysis of several hundred of the donors because counts were too low. Strong co-occurrence of HLA alleles, especially DR and DQ, made assigning TCR associations to individual alleles difficult. Sequencing depth was assumed to be roughly uniform across donors in the presence/absence analyses, though that assumption may not hold. In a later analysis, most CMV-associated TCR beta chains were found to appear HLA-restricted, with HLA associations seemingly driven largely by CMV exposure. A few of the identified cytomegalovirus-associated TCR beta chains were confirmed in vitro to be specific for cytomegalovirus antigens. An earlier analysis of approximately 590 of the donors showed that most TCR beta V segments appeared in productive rearrangements either about 87% or about 30% of the time, which broadly matched IMGT annotations. In a later analysis, TCR association rates were found to vary across HLA loci, with the most associated TCRs seen for DRB1 alleles and the fewest for HLA-C alleles. Only TCR beta chains were sequenced in this cohort, and the absence of alpha or paired-chain data limited detectable features. For the cohort, immune exposure information was limited to CMV serostatus. In a later analysis, several top co-occurrence clusters were reported to appear linked to parvovirus B19, influenza, CMV and Epstein-Barr virus. Compared with equally common non-associated chains, HLA-associated TCR beta chains in a later analysis were more clonally expanded and had lower generation probabilities. According to the authors, the approach could potentially be generalized to other disease states and immunological phenotypes. Because HLA typing was unavailable for some donors at each locus, only the typed subset was used in association tests. A further reported finding was that TCR beta sequences accurately predicted the HLA-A and HLA-B alleles for most subjects in the first cohort. Linkage disequilibrium might explain the correlated functional status among segregating V segments, but an unknown experimental factor could not be excluded. The study listed 164 TCR beta chains as associated with cytomegalovirus. In a later genetic analysis, fewer N-insertions in productive TCRs were reported among donors in an Asian-associated ancestry cluster than the approximately 630-donor mean.

The library was obtained by the immunoSEQ multiplex PCR assay. A mixture of 60 forward primers for TCR Vbeta segments and 13 reverse primers for TCR Jbeta segments was used in the multiplex PCR. Amplification of the CDR3 region of rearranged TCR beta genes was performed with a multiplex PCR assay on genomic DNA. The Illumina HiSeq System was used to sequence the amplified TCR beta libraries as 87-base-pair reads. In the source study's methods: A later analysis counted 65 million to 90 million unique TCR beta chains across the 670 or so repertoires, and 10 million to 11 million of these chains were shared by at least two donors. Raw reads were error-corrected and collapsed into unique sequences with a nearest-neighbor algorithm that merged closely related sequences to remove PCR and sequencing errors. Alignment of CDR3 sequences to IMGT reference sequences was used to assign V, D and J gene segments. Each retained sequence needed at least a six-nucleotide match to both a V gene segment and a J gene segment. A rearrangement was called productive if the CDR3 had no stop codons and remained in frame with V and J, and every other rearrangement was called non-productive. CDR3 was defined by IMGT convention, running from the second conserved V-encoded cysteine to the conserved J-encoded phenylalanine. The earlier analysis of roughly 590 of the donors excluded any sequence lacking an unambiguous match to a single V gene segment. In an earlier analysis of some 590 of the donors, a V segment was called functional when productive rearrangements were above 56.7%, and segregating when the standard deviation between donors exceeded 5%. To diagnose cytomegalovirus status from the catalog of TCR beta chain sequences, a statistical classification framework was built. In a later analysis, V and J genes were assigned by comparing TCR nucleotide sequences against IMGT/GENE-DB human TR gene sequences. A later analysis assigned CDR3 sequences and most-parsimonious VDJ recombination scenarios with the TCRdist pipeline. In a later analysis, each TCR beta chain was defined by its CDR3 amino acid sequence together with its V-gene family, and reads lacking a unique V-gene family were excluded. As a way to deal with suspected cross-contamination and a sequencing artifact, a later analysis dropped hundreds of nucleotide sequences that were highly shared and had low generation probability. A later analysis calculated a clonal expansion index for each public chain from normalized within-repertoire ranks of inferred template counts. In a later analysis, generation probabilities were computed with a VDJ recombination model fitted to out-of-frame rearrangements, and the resulting probabilities were checked against IGoR. In a later analysis, TCR-TCR, TCR-HLA and TCR-CMV co-occurrence was scored with hypergeometric tests, and a repertoire-size bias correction was applied to TCR pairs. False discovery rates were estimated in a later analysis by permuting HLA or CMV assignments 20 times. A later analysis grouped co-occurring TCRs with DBSCAN, adding TCRdist sequence similarity when clustering within HLA-allele-positive subsets. Repertoires with fewer than 30,000 or more than 120,000 public chains, plus five repertoires with anomalous nucleotide sharing, were excluded from co-occurrence clustering. Here the immuneACCESS table is served through TCRdb, limited to in-frame sequences with V and J called. Missing clones are a known gap in these copies; in checked studies unresolved V genes cover under half, and the rest lacks a known reason. That table is the source of V, J and clone size, and D and trimming were worked out from the DNA. Within this sample are about 160,000 clones, with roughly 84% of them counted one time only. Over 1.5% of the sample is in the top ten clones.

The cohort was made up of 500 to 850 healthy bone marrow donors. At the time of sampling, every cohort member was nominally healthy, though immune exposures that went unrecorded were likely present. The donor was CMV seronegative and belonged to the group of under 400 seronegative cohort members. A peripheral blood sample was provided by each donor, and peripheral blood mononuclear cells were used for TCR beta sequencing. The Qiagen DNeasy Blood Extraction Kit was used to extract genomic DNA from the blood cell samples. The rearranged segments are TRBV7-7 and TRBJ2-2; TRBD1 is a possible D gene, resting on 5 matching bases. This TCR derives from a woman between 18 and 30 years old in good health and CMV-seronegative. Input material: PBMCs. The bases are TGTGCTAGCAGCTTGGACATCGGGGAGCTGTTTTTT. Its product reads: CASSLDIGELFF.